The TCR beta chain described here comes from a study of blood T cell repertoires in COVID-19. On the study more broadly: Acute and convalescent COVID-19 samples came from the United States, Italy and Spain. Sample material is recorded as cDNA or gDNA derived from T cells, B-cell-depleted T cells, or PBMCs.

Per the authors' pipeline: Amplification with reference gene primers provided the estimates of nucleated cell counts. TCRdb's copy holds only in-frame clones and misses some; the assay was immunoSEQ multiplex PCR. That table gives V, J and clone size, and the DNA gave D and trimming. The sample consists of about 130,000 clones, 85% of them appearing once. The CDR3 totals 15 residues. Germline CDR1 SGDLS, CDR2 YYNGEE. Trimming removed 0 bases at V and 3 bases at J, with 10 bases between. This chain uses TRBV9 with TRBJ2-1, with D possibly matching TRBD2 (5 bases). Specimen: peripheral blood. The origin of this receptor is a man older than 75 with active or convalescent COVID-19. The CDR3 loop reads CASSVGGERYNEQFF. The CDR3 coding sequence is TGTGCCAGCAGCGTAGGTGGGGAGCGCTACAATGAGCAGTTCTTC.